The 28 T cell receptor beta chains presented below share a single source sample, sequenced in a study of cytomegalovirus exposure and HLA in healthy donors. The study ran its PCR with 60 Vbeta and 13 Jbeta primers. Only in-frame clones appear in the TCRdb table, and some are missing; sequencing was by immunoSEQ multiplex PCR. The sample yields around 120,000 clones, around 70% seen once. Material for sequencing was PBMCs. The receptors here all came from a woman under 30 in good health and CMV-seronegative.

This clone came up once. The chain joins TRBV7-9 to TRBJ2-3; D not certain. The CDR3 spans 12 residues. Trimming pared 2 bases from V and 6 bases from J, leaving 6 bases between. Germline V gene lookup returns CDR1 SEHNR and CDR2 FQNEAQ (reference sequence). CDR3 bases: TGTGCCAGCAGCTTATTCGCGGATACGCAGTATTTT. Protein sequence: CASSLFADTQYF.

This clone appeared a single time. The rearrangement joins TRBV2 to TRBJ2-7; a possible D gene is TRBD1 (6 bases). The CDR3 extends over 12 amino acids. Trimming removed 7 bases at V and 3 bases at J, with 10 bases between. Germline CDR1 reads SNHLY; CDR2 reads FYNNEI. In DNA, the CDR3 is TGTGCCAGCAACAGGGAAAGCTACGAGCAGTACTTC. It encodes CASNRESYEQYF.

This clone was seen a handful of times. The chain combines TRBV30 with TRBJ1-2; D gene unclear. Germline V lookup: CDR1 GTSNPN, CDR2 SVGIG (reference sequence). V was trimmed by 3 bases and J by 10 bases, leaving 21 bases between them. The CDR3 spans 14 residues. The CDR3 is CAWRASRAGLAYTF. The CDR3 DNA reads TGTGCCTGGAGGGCTTCGAGGGCAGGTCTGGCCTACACCTTC.

In its sample, this clone was seen once. The V call is TRBV6-1, the J call TRBJ1-6; tentative D call: TRBD1 (6 bases). The germline V gene has CDR1 MNHNS and CDR2 SASEGT. V was shortened by 4 bases and J by 10 bases, with 23 bases between the two germline ends. The CDR3 runs 17 residues. CDR3 DNA sequence: TGTGCCAGCAGTGGAGGAACTTGGACAGTTCGTGACTCACCCCTCCACTTT. Its protein is CASSGGTWTVRDSPLHF.

The chain carries TRBV19 and TRBJ1-1; perhaps TRBD1 as D (5 bases). The CDR3 is 14 amino acids. The germline V gene encodes CDR1 LNHDA and CDR2 SQIVND (reference sequence). Trimming took 2 bases from V and 4 from J, leaving 11 bases between them. The CDR3 DNA sequence: TGTGCCAGTAGTATAAATAGGGGCGGCACTGAAGCTTTCTTT. It is translated as CASSINRGGTEAFF. Using reference TRBV19 and TRBJ1-1 for the parts outside the CDR3, the full variable domain is DGGITQSPKYLFRKEGQNVTLSCEQNLNHDAMYWYRQDPGQGLRLIYYSQIVNDFQKGDIAEGYSVSREKKESFPLTVTSAQKNPTAFYLCASSINRGGTEAFFGQGTRLTVV.

This clone was detected once. The chain recombines TRBV9 with TRBJ2-1; tentatively, D is TRBD2 (5 bases). The V end lost 4 bases, the J end lost 0 bases, and 17 bases lay between the germline ends. This CDR3 has 17 residues. The germline CDR1 and CDR2 sequences are SGDLS and YYNGEE. CDR3 protein: CASSSDPNGVSYNEQFF. The CDR3 DNA is TGTGCCAGCAGCTCGGACCCGAACGGGGTCTCCTACAATGAGCAGTTCTTC.

V gene TRBV25-1 combines with J gene TRBJ1-1; no clear D. This CDR3 has 13 amino acids. V was shortened by 5 bases and J by 1 base, with 8 bases between the two germline ends. Germline V lookup: CDR1 MGHDK, CDR2 SYGVNS. The CDR3 DNA sequence: TGTGCCAGCAGTCGACCGGGGAACACTGAAGCTTTCTTT. Its translation: CASSRPGNTEAFF.

This chain uses TRBV4-1 with TRBJ2-2; TRBD2 aligns across 11 bases. The trim removed 0 bases at V and 5 bases at J, leaving 8 bases unmatched. The CDR3 is 18 residues long. The germline V gene has CDR1 MGHRA and CDR2 YSYEKL. The CDR3 loop reads CASSQEVAGGLRTGELFF. CDR3 coding DNA: TGCGCCAGCAGCCAAGAGGTAGCGGGGGGGCTTAGAACCGGGGAGCTGTTTTTT.

This chain links TRBV27 with TRBJ1-2; 7 nucleotides match TRBD1. CDR3 length: 14 residues. V dropped 4 bases and J dropped 4; count of bases not matched to a gene: 6. CDR1 MNHEY and CDR2 SMNVEV come from the germline V gene (reference sequence). The CDR3: CASSSADRFYGYTF. The CDR3 DNA sequence: TGTGCCAGCAGTTCAGCGGACAGGTTCTATGGCTACACCTTC.

J is TRBJ2-7 and V is TRBV27; D is uncertain. The germline V gene has CDR1 MNHEY and CDR2 SMNVEV (reference sequence). Trimming stripped 4 bases from V and 4 bases from J, with 11 bases between. The CDR3 spans 13 residues. The CDR3 nucleotides read TGTGCCAGCAGTTATACAAGCGCGTACGAGCAGTACTTC. This translates into CASSYTSAYEQYF.

The CDR3 nucleotides read TGTGCCAGCAGCCCCGGACGCCCCGTGAGCGGTGAGACCCAGTACTTC. It specifies CASSPGRPVSGETQYF. The V call is TRBV5-4, the J call TRBJ2-5; perhaps TRBD2 as D (5 bases). V lost 4 bases and J 5 bases, leaving 21 bases between the germline ends. Germline lookup yields CDR1 SGHNT and CDR2 YYREEE (reference sequence). The CDR3 length is 16 residues. Filled out from reference TRBV5-4 and TRBJ2-5, the complete variable domain reads ETGVTQSPTHLIKTRGQQVTLRCSSQSGHNTVSWYQQALGQGPQFIFQYYREEENGRGNFPPRFSGLQFPNYSSELNVNALELDDSALYLCASSPGRPVSGETQYFGPGTRLLVL.

This clone was observed a single time. The V call is TRBV19, the J call TRBJ1-4; 10 bases agree with TRBD1. The CDR3 has 15 residues. V trimming: 6 bases; J trimming: 7 bases; junction bases outside the gene matches: 8. Germline CDR1 and CDR2: LNHDA and SQIVND (reference sequence). This chain's CDR3 is CASSMGDRGPEKLFF. CDR3 sequence (DNA): TGTGCCAGTAGCATGGGGGACAGGGGCCCTGAAAAACTGTTTTTT. Supplemented by reference TRBV19 and TRBJ1-4, the full variable domain reads DGGITQSPKYLFRKEGQNVTLSCEQNLNHDAMYWYRQDPGQGLRLIYYSQIVNDFQKGDIAEGYSVSREKKESFPLTVTSAQKNPTAFYLCASSMGDRGPEKLFFGSGTQLSVL.

The chain employs TRBV4-1 and TRBJ2-2, with 7 bases lining up with TRBD2. CDR1 MGHRA and CDR2 YSYEKL come from the germline V gene. The CDR3 length is 16 residues. After removal of 5 bases from V and 3 bases from J, the junction contained 9 bases not matched to a gene. CDR3 loop: CASSSGGGFDTGELFF. CDR3 nucleotides: TGCGCCAGCAGCTCCGGGGGAGGGTTCGACACCGGGGAGCTGTTTTTT.

The chain carries TRBV11-1 and TRBJ2-1; D might be TRBD2 (5 bases). The ends were cut back, 5 bases at V and 7 bases at J, with 15 bases in the middle. The CDR3 spans 14 residues. Germline V gene sequence: CDR1 SGHAT, CDR2 FQDESV (reference sequence). The CDR3 sequence: CASSPGGPGNEQFF. The CDR3 DNA reads as TGTGCCAGCAGCCCCGGAGGTCCTGGGAATGAGCAGTTCTTC. Full variable domain (remainder filled in from reference TRBV11-1 and TRBJ2-1): EAEVAQSPRYKITEKSQAVAFWCDPISGHATLYWYRQILGQGPELLVQFQDESVVDDSQLPKDRFSAERLKGVDSTLKIQPAELGDSAMYLCASSPGGPGNEQFFGPGTRLTVL.

The gene calls are TRBV6-1 and TRBJ1-1; maybe TRBD1 (6 bases). The CDR3 is 15 amino acids. Germline V gene sequence: CDR1 MNHNS, CDR2 SASEGT. V was clipped by 6 bases and J by 6 bases, with 20 bases between them. The DNA for the CDR3 is TGTGCCAGCAGCGCCTCGAAGAGGGGGACACCTGAAGCTTTCTTT. This translates into CASSASKRGTPEAFF.

The chain uses TRBV28 and TRBJ2-7; TRBD2 aligns across 7 bases. In germline, CDR1 is MDHEN, CDR2 SYDVKM. Trimming cost V 3 bases and J 5 bases; bases outside gene matches: 4. The CDR3 runs 13 residues. This chain's CDR3 is CASSLGGSNEQYF. DNA of the CDR3: TGTGCCAGCAGTTTGGGGGGGTCAAACGAGCAGTACTTC.

This chain connects TRBV14 to TRBJ1-1; a weak D match, TRBD1 (6 bases). V was pared by 7 bases and J by 9 bases, with 21 bases between. Germline loops: CDR1 SGHDN, CDR2 FVKESK. This CDR3 spans 14 amino acids. CDR3 nucleotides: TGTGCCAGCACCATTCTGACAGGCCCTGGCCAAGCTTTCTTT. Translation: CASTILTGPGQAFF.

V and J are TRBV19 and TRBJ2-6; D gene uncertain. There are 15 residues in the CDR3. The germline V and J ends were trimmed by 1 base and 1 base, with 5 bases remaining between them. CDR1 and CDR2 from the germline V gene are LNHDA and SQIVND (reference sequence). Written as DNA, the CDR3 is TGTGCCAGTAGTATAGGCCAGTCTGGGGCCAACGTCCTGACTTTC. Translated, it gives CASSIGQSGANVLTF.

This clone was found a few times. This chain joins TRBV5-1 and TRBJ1-1; maybe TRBD1 (5 bases). The CDR3 is made up of 14 amino acids. The V gene's germline CDR1 is SGHRS and CDR2 YFSETQ. Trimming cost V 0 bases and J 3 bases, with 9 bases left between them. The CDR3 DNA is TGCGCCAGCAGCTTGGACAGGATTGACACTGAAGCTTTCTTT. Translated, it gives CASSLDRIDTEAFF.

The chain carries TRBV27 and TRBJ2-7, with D maybe TRBD1 (6 bases). The V end lost 7 bases, the J end lost 1 base, and 14 bases lay between the germline ends. Germline assignment: CDR1 MNHEY and CDR2 SMNVEV (reference sequence). CDR3 length equals 14 residues. CDR3 sequence (DNA): TGTGCCAGCACAACTTCAGGGGTTTCCTACGAGCAGTACTTC. Protein sequence: CASTTSGVSYEQYF.

The chain combines TRBV6-1 with TRBJ2-3, with TRBD1 matching 8 bases. The V gene end was trimmed by 2 bases and the J gene end by 3 bases; junction bases not matched to a gene: 10. The CDR3 extends over 17 amino acids. Germline CDR1 reads MNHNS; CDR2 reads SASEGT. In nucleotides, the CDR3 is TGTGCCAGCAGTGAATCCACCTACGGACAGGGAACAGATACGCAGTATTTT. Its translation: CASSESTYGQGTDTQYF.

This clone turned up a few times. The genes are TRBV6-4 and TRBJ2-1; 10 bases align to TRBD1. The CDR3 spans 14 residues. Germline V CDR1 and CDR2: MRHNA, SNTAGT. Trimming removed 6 bases from V and 9 bases from J; junction bases left unmatched: 8. CDR3 in amino acids: CASSETGGLSEQFF. The CDR3 DNA reads TGTGCCAGCAGCGAGACAGGGGGCTTAAGTGAGCAGTTCTTC.

CDR3 DNA: TGTGCCACCAGCTCCAGACAGGGGGCCAGAGACGAGCAGTACTTC. This encodes CATSSRQGARDEQYF. The chain employs TRBV15 and TRBJ2-7, with 10 positions matching TRBD1. CDR3 length equals 15 residues. J gave up 5 bases and V 5 bases, and 9 bases lay outside the gene matches. The germline CDR1 and CDR2 sequences are LNHNV and YYDKDF (reference sequence).

The chain recombines TRBV7-6 with TRBJ1-6; no reliable D call. Trimming left V 0 bases short and J 3 bases short, with 9 bases between. This CDR3 is built from 16 residues. Germline V gives CDR1 SGHVS, CDR2 FNYEAQ. The CDR3 sequence is CASSLAGGDYNSPLHF. CDR3 nucleotides: TGTGCCAGCAGCTTAGCAGGTGGAGACTATAATTCACCCCTCCACTTT.

The V and J genes are TRBV10-3 and TRBJ2-7; D not certain. Germline CDR1 ENHRY, CDR2 SYGVKD. This CDR3 is 13 amino acids long. With 3 bases removed from V and 5 bases from J, the gap between germline ends came to 11 bases. For the CDR3, the DNA is TGTGCCATCAGTGAAGAGACATCCCACGAGCAGTACTTC. Residues: CAISEETSHEQYF.

The chain employs TRBV29-1 and TRBJ2-3; the match to TRBD1 covers 9 bases. With V trimmed by 8 bases and J by 2 bases, 8 bases remained unmatched. Germline lookup yields CDR1 SQVTM and CDR2 ANQGSEA. The CDR3 spans 14 residues. This CDR3 is CSIGTGLVTDTQYF. The DNA of the CDR3 is TGCAGCATAGGGACAGGGTTGGTCACAGATACGCAGTATTTT.

J is TRBJ2-3 and V is TRBV9, with 12 bases lining up with TRBD2. J gave up 4 bases and V 4 bases, and 4 bases lay outside the gene matches. The CDR3 sequence is 15 residues long. Germline V gene sequence: CDR1 SGDLS, CDR2 YYNGEE. The CDR3 nucleotides read TGTGCCAGCAGCAAACTAGCGGGGGGTGCAGATACGCAGTATTTT. It yields the protein CASSKLAGGADTQYF.

This rearrangement joins TRBV5-6 to TRBJ2-3; maybe TRBD1 (6 bases). The V end was cut by 9 bases, the J end by 1 base, with 18 bases between. The CDR3 loop spans 15 amino acids. Germline V gene data show CDR1 as SGHDT and CDR2 as YYEEEE. The CDR3 sequence is CATSSGALRTDTQYF. As DNA, the CDR3 is TGTGCCACCTCCTCAGGGGCCCTTCGCACAGATACGCAGTATTTT.